One sample yielded the 32 T cell receptor beta chains listed below, sequenced in a study of regulatory T cells in long-lasting Graves disease. Time point defined: persistent/refractory GD, antithyroid drugs over 5 years with positive TRAb. There was RNA extracted from PBMCs, and the TCR library was made from it. Combining iRepertoire HTBI primers with Arm-PCR of CDR3 regions, the authors built TCR beta libraries. TCRdb called the multiplex PCR reads again in MiXCR, with one record for every CDR3 protein. The sample consists of over 450,000 distinct CDR3 sequences, under 25% of them appearing once. Source: peripheral blood mononuclear cells (PBMCs), taken when the disease was refractory, from a patient treated with antithyroid drugs. The receptors were gathered from a female donor with Graves disease.

This chain joins TRBV19 and TRBJ2-6; D not certain. The germline gives CDR1 LNHDA, CDR2 SQIVND (reference sequence). This CDR3 is 14 amino acids long. Between the trimmed V and J ends, which lost 5 bases and 3 bases, there was a span of 8 bases. The DNA of the CDR3 is TGTGCCAGTAGTCTCCAGATTGGGGCCAACGTCCTGACTTTC. Translating gives CASSLQIGANVLTF.

This clonotype was recorded a few times. For the CDR3, the DNA is TGTGCCAGCAGCCGCCGGGACGGGAGTACCTATGGCTACACCTTC. Protein: CASSRRDGSTYGYTF. V and J are TRBV5-6 and TRBJ1-2; tentative D call: TRBD1 (5 bases). Trimming took 4 bases from V and 4 from J, leaving 17 bases between them. Germline V gene lookup returns CDR1 SGHDT and CDR2 YYEEEE. The CDR3 covers 15 residues.

This clonotype was counted between two and nine times. The gene calls are TRBV5-1 and TRBJ1-1; no firm D call. Trimming removed 3 bases from V and 2 bases from J, with 14 bases in between. The CDR3 extends over 15 amino acids. Per the germline V gene, CDR1 is SGHRS and CDR2 is YFSETQ. CDR3 in DNA: TGCGCCAGCAGCTCGAGTAGGGCCTTCAACACTGAAGCTTTCTTT. This gives the protein CASSSSRAFNTEAFF.

This clonotype has just a few counts. The rearrangement links TRBV19 to TRBJ2-2, with 13 bases identical to TRBD2. The CDR3 consists of 16 residues. Germline V gene sequence: CDR1 LNHDA, CDR2 SQIVND (reference sequence). The V segment lost 3 bases and the J segment 5 bases; nucleotides outside the gene matches: 3. CDR3 region: CASSMGLAGNTGELFF. CDR3 DNA sequence: TGTGCCAGTAGTATGGGACTAGCGGGAAATACCGGGGAGCTGTTTTTT. The full variable domain, with the rest looked up from reference TRBV19 and TRBJ2-2, is DGGITQSPKYLFRKEGQNVTLSCEQNLNHDAMYWYRQDPGQGLRLIYYSQIVNDFQKGDIAEGYSVSREKKESFPLTVTSAQKNPTAFYLCASSMGLAGNTGELFFGEGSRLTVL.

The chain recombines TRBV30 with TRBJ2-7; perhaps D is TRBD1 or TRBD2 (5 bases each). Trimming shortened V by 2 bases and J by 4 bases, and 18 bases separated the two germline ends. This CDR3 has 15 residues. Germline V gene sequence: CDR1 GTSNPN, CDR2 SVGIG (reference sequence). The CDR3 nucleotides are TGTGCCTGGAGTCCCCGGGGACCCGGGGTTTACGAGCAGTACTTC. Translated, it gives CAWSPRGPGVYEQYF.

V is TRBV6-1 and J is TRBJ2-7, with 7 nucleotides matching TRBD2. From germline, CDR1 is MNHNS and CDR2 SASEGT. The CDR3 consists of 18 residues. V gave up 4 bases and J gave up 2 bases; unmatched junction bases: 17. Here the CDR3 reads CASSARGLYERGPYEQYF. The CDR3 DNA is TGTGCCAGCAGTGCGAGAGGCCTGTATGAGCGGGGACCCTACGAGCAGTACTTC.

This clonotype has more than one count but fewer than ten. The chain uses TRBV28 and TRBJ2-1; the D gene is possibly TRBD2 (6 bases). V lost 5 bases and J lost 0, with 14 bases in between. The CDR3 covers 16 residues. Germline values: CDR1 MDHEN, CDR2 SYDVKM. CDR3 DNA: TGTGCCAGCAGTCCCCTGGAGGGCGGCTCCTACAATGAGCAGTTCTTC. Its translation: CASSPLEGGSYNEQFF.

The chain uses TRBV7-3 and TRBJ2-2, with a weak D call TRBD1 (6 bases). The CDR3 totals 17 residues. Germline V CDR1 and CDR2: SGHTA, FQGTGA. The V and J ends lost 5 bases and 3 bases respectively, with 19 bases between them. The CDR3 protein is CASSPRGQSLDTGELFF. CDR3 in DNA: TGTGCCAGCAGCCCCAGGGGCCAGTCATTGGACACCGGGGAGCTGTTTTTT.

Ten or more counts support this clonotype. The chain employs TRBV11-2 and TRBJ2-2; TRBD2 is a possible D gene (6 bases). Trimming pared 5 bases from V and 4 bases from J, leaving 11 bases between. This CDR3 contains 14 residues. CDR1 and CDR2 (germline): SGHAT, FQNNGV. Here the CDR3 DNA reads TGTGCCAGCAGCCCGCAGGGAGGCACCGGGGAGCTGTTTTTT. It encodes CASSPQGGTGELFF.

Worth noting for this clonotype: A read error is possible here, since a much larger clone lies one base away. The rearrangement joins TRBV13 to TRBJ2-7; D is unresolved. Germline CDR1 is PRHDT and CDR2 is FYEKMQ (reference sequence). CDR3 length equals 11 residues. The CDR3 is CASSHGRERYF. The CDR3 DNA sequence: TGTGCCAGCAGCCACGGTCGTGAGCGGTACTTC.

This clonotype was detected a few times. The V and J genes are TRBV28 and TRBJ2-5, with D possibly being TRBD1 (5 bases). The germline V gene encodes CDR1 MDHEN and CDR2 SYDVKM. The CDR3 contains 16 residues. Deletions cut 2 bases from V and 4 bases from J, with 17 bases between. The chain's CDR3 is CASSLPPWGLRETQYF. The CDR3 DNA follows: TGTGCCAGCAGTTTACCACCTTGGGGCCTTCGAGAGACCCAGTACTTC.

The J gene is TRBJ2-3, the V gene TRBV2; 7 bases are a match to TRBD2. Trimming took 8 bases from V and 4 from J; bases not matched to a gene: 9. The germline CDR1 and CDR2 sequences are SNHLY and FYNNEI. CDR3 size: 14 residues. For the CDR3, the DNA is TGTGCCAGCGCCCCGGGGACTACCTCAGATACGCAGTATTTT. It is translated as CASAPGTTSDTQYF.

CDR3 residues: CASSLNESPLHF. For the CDR3, the DNA is TGTGCCAGCAGCTTGAATGAGTCACCCCTCCACTTT. V usage is TRBV7-9 and J usage is TRBJ1-6; D is unclear. The ends were cut back, 3 bases at V and 10 bases at J, with 7 bases in the middle. CDR1 is SEHNR and CDR2 is FQNEAQ in the germline V gene (reference sequence). This CDR3 comprises 12 residues.

This chain connects TRBV19 to TRBJ2-7; the D is unclear. Germline CDR1 is LNHDA and CDR2 is SQIVND (reference sequence). The CDR3 has 13 residues. V lost 2 bases and J lost 2, with 7 bases in between. CDR3 in amino acids: CASSIRTAYEQYF. CDR3 in DNA: TGTGCCAGTAGTATAAGGACCGCCTACGAGCAGTACTTC.

This clonotype occurred many times. This chain joins TRBV6-1 and TRBJ2-7; no clear D. The CDR3 loop spans 13 amino acids. Trimming took off 10 bases at V and 2 bases at J, with 15 bases between the two ends. Germline lookup yields CDR1 MNHNS and CDR2 SASEGT. This CDR3 reads CATSHRQPYEQYF. The CDR3 DNA reads TGTGCCACCTCCCATCGGCAGCCCTACGAGCAGTACTTC.

This clonotype has a count of ten or more. The V and J genes are TRBV2 and TRBJ1-1, with 10 bases matching TRBD1. The V and J ends lost 6 bases and 6 bases, in that order; junction bases with no gene match: 10. CDR3 size: 15 residues. Germline CDR1 and CDR2: SNHLY and FYNNEI. The CDR3 DNA sequence: TGTGCCAGCAGCCCGGGGACAGGGGCTGTCGCTGAAGCTTTCTTT. As protein: CASSPGTGAVAEAFF.

The chain is built from TRBV6-1 and TRBJ1-1; possibly TRBD1 for D (5 bases). V was trimmed by 6 bases and J by 10 bases, leaving 27 bases between them. Germline V CDR1 and CDR2: MNHNS, SASEGT. CDR3 length: 16 amino acids. In nucleotides, the CDR3 is TGTGCCAGCAGCCGGGACGCGACTTCTATTCTTTCTAGAGCTTTCTTT. Encoded protein: CASSRDATSILSRAFF.

V usage is TRBV7-2 and J usage is TRBJ2-3; no clear D. The CDR3 extends over 12 amino acids. V shed 9 bases and J shed 0 bases, with 7 bases lying between them. Germline V lookup: CDR1 SGHTA, CDR2 FQGNSA. Here the CDR3 DNA reads TGTGCCAGGAGAACTAGCACAGATACGCAGTATTTT. The encoded protein is CARRTSTDTQYF.

This rearrangement joins TRBV20-1 to TRBJ2-5, with 7 bases lining up with TRBD1. Per germline, CDR1 DFQATT and CDR2 SNEGSKA (reference sequence). CDR3 length: 14 residues. V gave up 0 bases and J gave up 5 bases; unmatched junction bases: 6. This CDR3 reads CSAREPTGFETQYF. The CDR3, as DNA: TGCAGTGCTAGAGAACCGACAGGGTTTGAGACCCAGTACTTC.

This sequence joins TRBV12-3 or TRBV12-4 and TRBJ1-5; D gene unclear. The V and J ends lost 0 bases and 0 bases respectively, with 12 bases between them. The CDR3 contains 17 residues. CDR3 coding DNA: TGTGCCAGCAGTTTAGCTGGGATACTCTATAGCAATCAGCCCCAGCATTTT. It translates to CASSLAGILYSNQPQHF.

This clonotype was counted at least ten times. The chain links TRBV6-5 to TRBJ2-5; D remains unclear. Trimming took 0 bases from V and 2 from J, leaving 10 bases between them. The CDR3 has 15 residues. The germline V gene has CDR1 MNHEY and CDR2 SVGAGI. The CDR3 sequence: CASSYSRQVQETQYF. CDR3 bases: TGTGCCAGCAGTTACTCCCGACAAGTGCAAGAGACCCAGTACTTC.

In this sample, this clonotype turned up many times. V usage is TRBV7-9 and J usage is TRBJ2-7, with D possibly being TRBD1 (6 bases). The V gene's germline CDR1 is SEHNR and CDR2 FQNEAQ (reference sequence). V was shortened by 5 bases and J by 2 bases, with 19 bases between the two germline ends. The CDR3 has 16 amino acids. The CDR3 DNA reads TGTGCCAGCAGCCCAACAGGTGTGCAGGGGACCTACGAGCAGTACTTC. It translates to CASSPTGVQGTYEQYF.

This clonotype has a count of ten or more. The chain recombines TRBV11-2 with TRBJ2-5, with 7 nucleotides matching TRBD1. Germline CDR1 SGHAT, CDR2 FQNNGV. Trimming removed 4 bases from V and 6 bases from J; junction bases left unmatched: 14. CDR3 length equals 16 residues. The CDR3 reads CASSSGGTESGKTQYF. CDR3 nucleotides: TGTGCCAGCAGCTCAGGTGGGACAGAGTCCGGGAAGACCCAGTACTTC.

V is TRBV2 and J is TRBJ2-2; tentative D call: TRBD2 (6 bases). From germline, CDR1 is SNHLY and CDR2 FYNNEI. Trimming shortened V by 6 bases and J by 4 bases, and 21 bases separated the two germline ends. The CDR3 spans 17 residues. Written as DNA, the CDR3 is TGTGCCAGCAGCCCACACATGTGGGGGGTGAGCACCGGGGAGCTGTTTTTT. It encodes CASSPHMWGVSTGELFF.

The chain combines TRBV3-1 with TRBJ1-5; D gene ambiguous. Germline CDR1 LGHDT, CDR2 YNNKEL (reference sequence). This CDR3 has 13 residues. V was cut by 0 bases and J by 5 bases, with 5 bases left in between. CDR3 sequence: CASSQELHQPQHF. The CDR3 DNA is TGTGCCAGCAGCCAAGAGTTGCATCAGCCCCAGCATTTT.

J is TRBJ1-1 and V is TRBV18; TRBD1 matches at 7 bases. This CDR3 spans 13 amino acids. Germline-derived CDR1 and CDR2 are KGHSH and LQKENI. V trimming: 2 bases; J trimming: 6 bases; junction bases outside the gene matches: 3. The CDR3 protein is CASSPTGEAEAFF. CDR3 coding DNA: TGTGCCAGCTCACCAACAGGGGAGGCTGAAGCTTTCTTT.

In its sample, this clonotype was seen many times. The gene calls are TRBV12-3 or TRBV12-4 and TRBJ1-2; TRBD1 agrees at 9 bases. CDR3 length: 15 residues. The junction had 8 bases not matched to a gene; V was cut back by 5 bases and J by 4 bases. CDR3 sequence reads: CASSQGQGPGYGYTF. The CDR3 nucleotides are TGTGCCAGCAGTCAAGGACAGGGGCCAGGCTATGGCTACACCTTC.

This clonotype was counted many times. J is TRBJ2-7 and V is TRBV29-1; 14 bases fit TRBD2. The ends lost 6 bases at V and 4 bases at J; junction bases unmatched: 5. There are 14 residues in the CDR3. Germline V lookup: CDR1 SQVTM, CDR2 ANQGSEA. The CDR3 region is CSVRGLAGAYEQYF. CDR3 bases: TGCAGCGTGAGGGGACTAGCGGGAGCGTACGAGCAGTACTTC.

The chain couples TRBV19 to TRBJ1-1; 7 bases match TRBD1. Germline values: CDR1 LNHDA, CDR2 SQIVND (reference sequence). Trimming at V came to 3 bases and at J to 7 bases, leaving 5 bases not matched to a gene. The CDR3 runs to 13 residues. CDR3 residues: CASSIRGRGEAFF. As DNA, the CDR3 is TGTGCCAGTAGTATCAGGGGGAGAGGTGAAGCTTTCTTT.

This clonotype has more than one count but fewer than ten. This chain links TRBV29-1 with TRBJ2-5, with TRBD1 matching 8 bases. Germline V lookup: CDR1 SQVTM, CDR2 ANQGSEA. The CDR3 sequence is 12 residues long. The V segment lost 7 bases and the J segment 3 bases; nucleotides outside the gene matches: 4. The CDR3 region is CSGGQGKETQYF. CDR3 bases: TGCAGCGGAGGACAGGGAAAAGAGACCCAGTACTTC.

This clonotype was observed a handful of times. The gene calls are TRBV27 and TRBJ2-2; D perhaps matches TRBD2 (6 bases). The CDR3 extends over 16 amino acids. Germline V gene sequence: CDR1 MNHEY, CDR2 SMNVEV (reference sequence). Trimming removed 7 bases at V and 4 bases at J, with 19 bases between. The CDR3 DNA sequence: TGTGCCAGCATTAATTTTTTCGGGAGTACCACCGGGGAGCTGTTTTTT. Translating gives CASINFFGSTTGELFF.

This clonotype was recorded at least ten times. The CDR3 is CASRNTGGGRAEAFF. As DNA, the CDR3 is TGTGCCAGTAGGAATACAGGGGGGGGTAGGGCTGAAGCTTTCTTT. J is TRBJ1-1 and V is TRBV19; the match to TRBD1 covers 8 bases. There are 15 residues in the CDR3. After removal of 6 bases from V and 6 bases from J, the junction contained 12 bases not matched to a gene. CDR1 LNHDA and CDR2 SQIVND come from the germline V gene (reference sequence).